Presented here are 10 T cell receptor beta chains from one specimen sequenced in a study of blood T cells in healthy people across ages. For the second PCR, which ran for about 7 to 11 cycles, a sample-barcoded 5' primer and a J-beta primer mix were used. TCRdb re-called the 5' RACE reads with MiXCR, one entry per CDR3 protein. This table has around 2 million distinct CDR3 sequences, approximately 39% appearing once. Source material: blood. Every receptor here comes from a human donor in good health.

This clonotype was seen only a few times. Possible read error: a much larger clone is one base away. V is TRBV12-3 or TRBV12-4 and J is TRBJ1-2; D gene ambiguous. The CDR3 has 17 amino acids. CDR3: CASSLSFHQPGSYGFTF. Written as DNA, the CDR3 is TGTGCCAGCAGTCTCTCCTTTCACCAACCGGGATCCTATGGCTTCACCTTC.

The chain uses TRBV28 and TRBJ2-4; D might be TRBD2 (6 bases). The end of the DNA is better explained by TRBJ2-7, so the J call may be wrong. CDR1 and CDR2 (germline): MDHEN, SYDVKM. The CDR3 consists of 15 residues. CDR3: CASRGTRGKGYEQYF. The CDR3 bases are TGTGCCAGCAGGGGGACTCGGGGAAAGGGCTACGAGCAGTACTTC.

With regard to this clonotype: A read error may produce the germline difference seen at one junction end. This chain joins TRBV12-3 or TRBV12-4 and TRBJ2-3; unclear D gene. The CDR3 extends over 12 amino acids. In DNA form, the CDR3 reads TGTGCCAGCAGATATAAAGCAGATGCGCAGTATTTT. This encodes CASRYKADAQYF.

J is TRBJ2-7 and V is TRBV9, with 7 bases lining up with TRBD1. CDR3 length: 14 residues. Trimming took 2 bases from V and 5 from J; bases not matched to a gene: 7. The V gene's germline CDR1 is SGDLS and CDR2 YYNGEE. The CDR3 reads CASSVTGNGNEQYF. In DNA, the CDR3 is TGTGCCAGCAGCGTGACAGGGAACGGGAACGAGCAGTACTTC.

The chain carries TRBV12-3 or TRBV12-4 and TRBJ1-2; perhaps TRBD1 as D (5 bases). CDR3 length: 15 residues. The ends were cut back, 5 bases at V and 4 bases at J, with 17 bases in the middle. CDR3 loop: CASSTHLTEPYGYTF. For the CDR3, the DNA is TGTGCCAGCAGTACACATTTGACAGAACCCTATGGCTACACCTTC.

This clonotype was seen a single time. The chain recombines TRBV6-2 or TRBV6-3 with TRBJ2-5, with D hard to call. TRBJ2-7 matches the DNA end more closely, so the J call is doubtful. Germline CDR1 reads MNHEY; CDR2 reads SVGEGT. This CDR3 comprises 14 residues. The CDR3 bases are TGTGCCAGCAGTTACTCGACCTCCAGCCTCGAGCAGTACTTC. Its protein product is CASSYSTSSLEQYF.

V gene TRBV20-1 combines with J gene TRBJ2-7; D is possibly TRBD2 (5 bases). CDR1 is DFQATT, CDR2 SNEGSKA, per germline (reference sequence). Trimming pared 0 bases from V and 0 bases from J, leaving 15 bases between. The CDR3 has 16 amino acids. The CDR3 nucleotides are TGCAGTGCTAGAGATCCCCTGGGAGCTTCCTCCTACGAGCAGTACTTC. As protein: CSARDPLGASSYEQYF.

This clonotype was observed a handful of times. The V and J genes are TRBV20-1 and TRBJ2-1; 8 nucleotides line up with TRBD2. This CDR3 contains 16 residues. In germline, CDR1 is DFQATT, CDR2 SNEGSKA (reference sequence). V was pared by 0 bases and J by 7 bases, with 11 bases of the junction left unmatched. The CDR3 protein is CSARDLTGGPGNEQFF. Written as DNA, the CDR3 is TGCAGTGCTAGAGATCTAACGGGGGGGCCTGGAAATGAGCAGTTCTTC.

This clonotype appeared a few times. V usage is TRBV30 and J usage is TRBJ1-2, with TRBD1 identical over 8 bases. V was pared by 2 bases and J by 3 bases, with 2 bases of the junction left unmatched. The germline CDR1 and CDR2 sequences are GTSNPN and SVGIG (reference sequence). This CDR3 contains 13 residues. The CDR3 region is CAWSQDRDYGYTF. The CDR3 coding sequence is TGTGCCTGGAGTCAGGACAGGGACTATGGCTACACCTTC.

This chain connects TRBV2 to TRBJ2-1; 12 bases agree with TRBD2. Germline V gene lookup returns CDR1 SNHLY and CDR2 FYNNEI. The ends lost 11 bases at V and 7 bases at J; junction bases unmatched: 15. The CDR3 spans 16 residues. The CDR3 DNA sequence: TGTGCCGGGGGAGAGACTAGCGGGGGATCATTGAATGAGCAGTTCTTC. Protein: CAGGETSGGSLNEQFF.